The 13 T cell receptor beta chains presented below share a single source sample, sequenced in a study of blood T cell repertoires in COVID-19. The protocol was immunoSEQ multiplex PCR, while the TCRdb copy is restricted to in-frame clones and leaves out a portion. This sample has hundreds of thousands of clones; 80% to 90% occur once, and the top ten carry over 0.85%. Material: PBMCs or T cells enriched from blood (not recorded which). The receptors were sampled from a man aged 45-60 years who had been exposed to COVID-19.

The chain couples TRBV11-1 to TRBJ1-1; TRBD1 is a possible D gene (5 bases). V lost 5 bases and J 1 base, leaving 8 bases between the germline ends. The CDR3 has 13 residues. CDR1 is SGHAT, CDR2 FQDESV, per germline (reference sequence). The DNA for the CDR3 is TGTGCCAGCAGCCGGGGGAGGAACACTGAAGCTTTCTTT. It yields the protein CASSRGRNTEAFF. Full variable domain (outside the CDR3, taken from reference TRBV11-1 and TRBJ1-1): EAEVAQSPRYKITEKSQAVAFWCDPISGHATLYWYRQILGQGPELLVQFQDESVVDDSQLPKDRFSAERLKGVDSTLKIQPAELGDSAMYLCASSRGRNTEAFFGQGTRLTVV.

The genes are TRBV27 and TRBJ2-3; TRBD2 matches 11 bases. The CDR3 length is 20 residues. The germline CDR1 and CDR2 sequences are MNHEY and SMNVEV (reference sequence). The V and J ends lost 10 bases and 2 bases, in that order; junction bases with no gene match: 23. CDR3 sequence: CATLPETSGDPSAFTDTQYF. The CDR3 DNA follows: TGTGCCACCTTACCCGAGACTAGCGGGGACCCATCAGCCTTCACAGATACGCAGTATTTT.

The chain links TRBV5-1 to TRBJ2-7, with a possible D match to TRBD1 (6 bases). CDR3 length equals 12 residues. Germline CDR1 is SGHRS and CDR2 is YFSETQ. Trimming stripped 0 bases from V and 11 bases from J, with 12 bases between. The DNA for the CDR3 is TGCGCCAGCAGCTTGGAGGACAGCCACAAGTACTTC. Its translation is CASSLEDSHKYF.

The chain joins TRBV5-1 to TRBJ1-6; no definite D call. This CDR3 is 15 amino acids long. Trimming took 0 bases from V and 6 from J, leaving 10 bases between them. Per germline, CDR1 SGHRS and CDR2 YFSETQ. CDR3 nucleotides: TGCGCCAGCAGCTTGGAGGCAGGAGGTAATTCACCCCTCCACTTT. Amino acid sequence: CASSLEAGGNSPLHF.

This chain links TRBV7-2 with TRBJ2-2; D call uncertain. The V end was cut by 2 bases, the J end by 0 bases, with 10 bases between. The CDR3 contains 16 residues. CDR1 and CDR2 (germline): SGHTA, FQGNSA. Here the CDR3 reads CASSLISLANTGELFF. As DNA, the CDR3 is TGTGCCAGCAGCTTAATCTCGCTAGCGAACACCGGGGAGCTGTTTTTT.

The V gene is TRBV5-1, the J gene TRBJ2-5; 9 nucleotides align to TRBD1. Germline-derived CDR1 and CDR2 are SGHRS and YFSETQ. The CDR3 contains 16 residues. V dropped 4 bases and J dropped 4; count of bases not matched to a gene: 11. This CDR3 is CASSTPGQGSGETQYF. The CDR3 bases are TGCGCCAGCAGCACCCCTGGACAGGGGTCGGGAGAGACCCAGTACTTC.

The chain couples TRBV18 to TRBJ1-6; 9 nucleotides align to TRBD1. Germline lookup yields CDR1 KGHSH and CDR2 LQKENI. The CDR3 is 16 residues long. With 2 bases clipped from V and 2 bases from J, the junction kept 1 base outside the gene matches. The CDR3 protein is CASSPGTGTYNSPLHF. CDR3 bases: TGTGCCAGCTCACCAGGGACAGGGACCTATAATTCACCCCTCCACTTT.

The V gene is TRBV28, the J gene TRBJ2-1; perhaps TRBD2 as D (6 bases). The V end was cut by 5 bases, the J end by 4 bases, with 18 bases between. Germline assignment: CDR1 MDHEN and CDR2 SYDVKM. This CDR3 is built from 16 residues. In DNA, the CDR3 is TGTGCCAGCAGTGAGGACTATGGGCCTAAATACAATGAGCAGTTCTTC. Its translation: CASSEDYGPKYNEQFF.

This chain links TRBV10-3 with TRBJ1-1; tentatively, D is TRBD1 (5 bases). The germline V gene has CDR1 ENHRY and CDR2 SYGVKD. This CDR3 has 13 residues. V was clipped by 0 bases and J by 6 bases, with 8 bases between them. In DNA form, the CDR3 reads TGTGCCATCAGTGAGTCCCCGGGGGCTGAAGCTTTCTTT. Its protein product is CAISESPGAEAFF.

The genes are TRBV7-9 and TRBJ2-1; D is perhaps TRBD2 (5 bases). Trimming took 6 bases from V and 3 from J, leaving 21 bases between them. The germline V gene has CDR1 SEHNR and CDR2 FQNEAQ (reference sequence). The CDR3 extends over 17 amino acids. CDR3 sequence: CASRGSREFNFYNEQFF. CDR3 DNA: TGTGCCAGCAGGGGGTCAAGGGAGTTCAATTTCTACAATGAGCAGTTCTTC.

The rearrangement links TRBV10-3 to TRBJ1-5; D gene ambiguous. Trimming stripped 4 bases from V and 1 base from J, with 5 bases between. This CDR3 is built from 13 residues. The germline gives CDR1 ENHRY, CDR2 SYGVKD. CDR3 bases: TGTGCCATCAGTGCACGGAGCAATCAGCCCCAGCATTTT. Translated: CAISARSNQPQHF.

The V and J genes are TRBV28 and TRBJ1-5, with 8 bases fitting TRBD1. The ends lost 6 bases at V and 8 bases at J; junction bases unmatched: 12. Germline V gene lookup returns CDR1 MDHEN and CDR2 SYDVKM. The CDR3 is 15 residues long. The CDR3 loop is CASRDWTGSRKPQHF. The CDR3 DNA sequence: TGTGCCAGCAGGGACTGGACAGGGTCCCGAAAGCCCCAGCATTTT.

This clone was seen more than once but under ten times. The rearrangement uses TRBV6-2 or TRBV6-3 and TRBJ2-2; unclear D gene. The CDR3 is 17 residues long. Trimming took off 6 bases at V and 1 base at J, with 18 bases between the two ends. CDR1 is MNHEY and CDR2 is SVGEGT in the germline V gene. CDR3 protein: CASSSPSSIQNTGELFF. CDR3 in DNA: TGTGCCAGCAGCTCTCCATCCTCAATACAGAACACCGGGGAGCTGTTTTTT.